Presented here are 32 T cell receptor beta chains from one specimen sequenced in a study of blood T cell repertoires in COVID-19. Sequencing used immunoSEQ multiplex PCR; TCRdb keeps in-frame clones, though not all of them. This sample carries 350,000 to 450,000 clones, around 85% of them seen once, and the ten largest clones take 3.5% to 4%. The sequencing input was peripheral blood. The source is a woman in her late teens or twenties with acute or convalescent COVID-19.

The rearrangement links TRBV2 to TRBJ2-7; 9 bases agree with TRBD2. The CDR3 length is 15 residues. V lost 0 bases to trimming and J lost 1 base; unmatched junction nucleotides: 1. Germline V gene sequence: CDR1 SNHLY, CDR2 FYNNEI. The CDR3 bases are TGTGCCAGCAGTGAAGCCAGCGGGGGGTCCTACGAGCAGTACTTC. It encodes CASSEASGGSYEQYF. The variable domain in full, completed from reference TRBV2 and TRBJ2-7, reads EPEVTQTPSHQVTQMGQEVILRCVPISNHLYFYWYRQILGQKVEFLVSFYNNEISEKSEIFDDQFSVERPDGSNFTLKIRSTKLEDSAMYFCASSEASGGSYEQYFGPGTRLTVT.

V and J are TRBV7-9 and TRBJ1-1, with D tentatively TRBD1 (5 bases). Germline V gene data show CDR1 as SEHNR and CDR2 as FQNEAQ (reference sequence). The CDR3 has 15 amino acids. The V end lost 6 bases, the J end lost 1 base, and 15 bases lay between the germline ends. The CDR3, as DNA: TGTGCCAGCAGATTCGGGGGGAGTGCGAACACTGAAGCTTTCTTT. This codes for CASRFGGSANTEAFF.

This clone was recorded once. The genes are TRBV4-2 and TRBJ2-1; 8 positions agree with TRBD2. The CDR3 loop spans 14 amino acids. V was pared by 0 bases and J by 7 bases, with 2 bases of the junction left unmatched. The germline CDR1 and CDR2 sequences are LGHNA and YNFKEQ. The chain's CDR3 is CASSQEGLVNEQFF. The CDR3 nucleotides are TGTGCCAGCAGCCAAGAGGGACTAGTGAATGAGCAGTTCTTC.

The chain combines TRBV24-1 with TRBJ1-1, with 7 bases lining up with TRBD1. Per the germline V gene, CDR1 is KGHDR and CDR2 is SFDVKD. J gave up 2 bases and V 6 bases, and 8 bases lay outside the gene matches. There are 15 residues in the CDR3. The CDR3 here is CATSNTGAANTEAFF. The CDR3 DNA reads TGTGCCACCAGTAACACAGGGGCTGCTAACACTGAAGCTTTCTTT.

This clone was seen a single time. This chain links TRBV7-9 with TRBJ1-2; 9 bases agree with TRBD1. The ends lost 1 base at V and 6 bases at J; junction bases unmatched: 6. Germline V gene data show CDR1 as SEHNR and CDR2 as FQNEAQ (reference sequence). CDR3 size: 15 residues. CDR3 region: CASSLVGQGENGYTF. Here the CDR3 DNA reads TGTGCCAGCAGCTTAGTGGGACAGGGTGAGAATGGCTACACCTTC.

Here the CDR3 reads CSGAITGDMNTEAFF. In nucleotides, the CDR3 is TGCAGCGGGGCAATAACAGGGGACATGAACACTGAAGCTTTCTTT. The chain is built from TRBV29-1 and TRBJ1-1, with TRBD1 matching over 7 bases. This CDR3 contains 15 residues. Germline CDR1 and CDR2: SQVTM and ANQGSEA. After removal of 7 bases from V and 0 bases from J, the junction contained 11 bases not matched to a gene.

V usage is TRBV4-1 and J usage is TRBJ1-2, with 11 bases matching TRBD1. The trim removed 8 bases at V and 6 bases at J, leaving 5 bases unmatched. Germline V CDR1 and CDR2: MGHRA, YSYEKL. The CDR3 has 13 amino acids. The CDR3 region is CASSPGQGDGYTF. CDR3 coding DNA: TGCGCCAGCTCGCCGGGACAGGGGGATGGCTACACCTTC.

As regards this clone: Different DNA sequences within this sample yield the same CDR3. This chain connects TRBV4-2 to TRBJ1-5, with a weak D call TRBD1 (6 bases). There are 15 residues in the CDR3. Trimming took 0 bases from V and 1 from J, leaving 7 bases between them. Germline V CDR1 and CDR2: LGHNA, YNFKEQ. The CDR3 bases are TGTGCCAGCAGCCAAGACAGGGGAAGCAATCAGCCCCAGCATTTT. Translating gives CASSQDRGSNQPQHF.

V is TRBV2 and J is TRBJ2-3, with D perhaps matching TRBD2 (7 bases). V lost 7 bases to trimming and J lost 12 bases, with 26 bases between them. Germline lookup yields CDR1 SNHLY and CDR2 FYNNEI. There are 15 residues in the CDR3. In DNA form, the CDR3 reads TGTGCCAGCACCCCGACCCCGGGGGGCTTGTCGGCACAGTATTTT. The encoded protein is CASTPTPGGLSAQYF. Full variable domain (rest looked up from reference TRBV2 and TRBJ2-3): EPEVTQTPSHQVTQMGQEVILRCVPISNHLYFYWYRQILGQKVEFLVSFYNNEISEKSEIFDDQFSVERPDGSNFTLKIRSTKLEDSAMYFCASTPTPGGLSAQYFGPGTRLTVL.

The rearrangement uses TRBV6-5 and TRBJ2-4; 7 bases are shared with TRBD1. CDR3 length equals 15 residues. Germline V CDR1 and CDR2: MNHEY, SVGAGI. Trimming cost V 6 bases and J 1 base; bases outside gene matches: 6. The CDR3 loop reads CASSPGGEAKNIQYF. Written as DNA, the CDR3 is TGTGCCAGCAGCCCAGGGGGAGAGGCCAAAAACATTCAGTACTTC.

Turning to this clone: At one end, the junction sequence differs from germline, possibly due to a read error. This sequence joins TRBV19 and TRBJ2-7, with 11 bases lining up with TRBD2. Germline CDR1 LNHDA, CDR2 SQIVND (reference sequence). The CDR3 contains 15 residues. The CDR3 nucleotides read TGTGCCAGTAGGATAGCGGGAGGGCCAGGCTACGAGCAGTACTTC. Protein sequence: CASRIAGGPGYEQYF.

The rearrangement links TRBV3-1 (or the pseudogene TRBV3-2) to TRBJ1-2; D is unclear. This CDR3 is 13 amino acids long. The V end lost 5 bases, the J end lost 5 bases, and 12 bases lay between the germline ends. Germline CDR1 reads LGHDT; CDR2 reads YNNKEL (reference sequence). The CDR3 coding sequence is TGTGCCAGCAGCGAAAAGGGAGTATATGGCTACACCTTC. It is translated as CASSEKGVYGYTF.

CDR3 sequence reads: CASSSKTSGEEYNEQFF. The CDR3 nucleotides read TGTGCCAGCAGCTCAAAGACTAGCGGAGAGGAGTACAATGAGCAGTTCTTC. The rearrangement uses TRBV12-1 and TRBJ2-1; the D call TRBD2 from the table was never checked on the DNA. TRBV12-1 is a known pseudogene. This CDR3 is 17 amino acids long.

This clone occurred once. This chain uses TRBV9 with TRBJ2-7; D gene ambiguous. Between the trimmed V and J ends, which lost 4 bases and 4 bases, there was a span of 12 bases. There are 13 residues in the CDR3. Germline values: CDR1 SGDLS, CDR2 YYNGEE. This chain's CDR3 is CASSPPTGYEQYF. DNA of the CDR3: TGTGCCAGCAGCCCACCCACCGGGTACGAGCAGTACTTC.

The CDR3 bases are TGTGCCAGCAGCGTAGCCGAGAGGCCGGAAGAAGCTTTCTTT. Protein: CASSVAERPEEAFF. The chain links TRBV9 to TRBJ1-1; D gene unclear. Trimming removed 0 bases from V and 8 bases from J, with 14 bases in between. Germline CDR1 and CDR2: SGDLS and YYNGEE. CDR3 size: 14 residues.

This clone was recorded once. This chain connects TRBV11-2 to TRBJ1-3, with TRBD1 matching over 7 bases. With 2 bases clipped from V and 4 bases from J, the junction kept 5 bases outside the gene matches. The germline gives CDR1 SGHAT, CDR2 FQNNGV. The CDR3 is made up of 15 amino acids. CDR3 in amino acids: CASSLSRGQGNTIYF. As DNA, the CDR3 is TGTGCCAGCAGCTTATCGAGGGGGCAAGGAAACACCATATATTTT. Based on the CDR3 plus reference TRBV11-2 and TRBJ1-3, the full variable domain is EAGVAQSPRYKIIEKRQSVAFWCNPISGHATLYWYQQILGQGPKLLIQFQNNGVVDDSQLPKDRFSAERLKGVDSTLKIQPAKLEDSAVYLCASSLSRGQGNTIYFGEGSWLTVV.

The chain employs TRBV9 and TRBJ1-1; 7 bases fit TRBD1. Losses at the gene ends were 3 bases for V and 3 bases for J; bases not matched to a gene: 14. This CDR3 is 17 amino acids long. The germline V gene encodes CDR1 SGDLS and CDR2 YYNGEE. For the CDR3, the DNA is TGTGCCAGCAGCGCTCCGACAGGGTGGGGTAGTGACACTGAAGCTTTCTTT. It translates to CASSAPTGWGSDTEAFF.

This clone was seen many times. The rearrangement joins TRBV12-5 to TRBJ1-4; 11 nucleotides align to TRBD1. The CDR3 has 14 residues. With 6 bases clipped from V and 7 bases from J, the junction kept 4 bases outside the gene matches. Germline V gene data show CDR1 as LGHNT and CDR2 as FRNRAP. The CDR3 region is CASGPGQGAEKLFF. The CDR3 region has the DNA TGTGCTAGTGGCCCAGGACAGGGGGCTGAAAAACTGTTTTTT.

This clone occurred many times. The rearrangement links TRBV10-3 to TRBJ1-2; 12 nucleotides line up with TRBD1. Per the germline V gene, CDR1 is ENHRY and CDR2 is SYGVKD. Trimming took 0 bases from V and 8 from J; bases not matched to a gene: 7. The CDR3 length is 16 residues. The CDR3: CAISESRGDRGQGYTF. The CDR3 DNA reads TGTGCCATCAGTGAGTCGAGGGGGGACAGGGGGCAAGGCTACACCTTC.

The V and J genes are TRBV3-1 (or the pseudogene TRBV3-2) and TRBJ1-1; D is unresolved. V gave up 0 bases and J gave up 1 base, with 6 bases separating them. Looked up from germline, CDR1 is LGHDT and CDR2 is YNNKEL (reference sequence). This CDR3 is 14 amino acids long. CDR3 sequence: CASSQDAGNTEAFF. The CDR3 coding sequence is TGTGCCAGCAGCCAAGACGCAGGGAACACTGAAGCTTTCTTT.

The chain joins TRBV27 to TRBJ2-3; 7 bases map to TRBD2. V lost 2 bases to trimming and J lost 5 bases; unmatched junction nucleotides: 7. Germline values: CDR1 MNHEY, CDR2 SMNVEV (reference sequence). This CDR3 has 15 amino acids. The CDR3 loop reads CASSLRDYYLDTQYF. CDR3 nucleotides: TGTGCCAGCAGTTTAAGGGACTACTACTTAGATACGCAGTATTTT.

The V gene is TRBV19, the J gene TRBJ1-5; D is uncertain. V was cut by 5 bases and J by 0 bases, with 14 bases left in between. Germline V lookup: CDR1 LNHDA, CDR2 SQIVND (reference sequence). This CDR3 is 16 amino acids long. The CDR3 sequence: CASSVRTVDSNQPQHF. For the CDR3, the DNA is TGTGCCAGTAGTGTGCGGACTGTGGATAGCAATCAGCCCCAGCATTTT.

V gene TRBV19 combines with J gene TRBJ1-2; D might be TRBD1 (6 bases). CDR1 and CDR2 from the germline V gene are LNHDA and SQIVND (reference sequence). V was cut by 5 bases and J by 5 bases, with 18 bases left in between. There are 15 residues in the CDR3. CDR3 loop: CASSRSDRPWYGYTF. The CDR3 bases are TGTGCCAGTAGTCGATCCGACAGGCCGTGGTATGGCTACACCTTC. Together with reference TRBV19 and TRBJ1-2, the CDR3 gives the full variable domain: DGGITQSPKYLFRKEGQNVTLSCEQNLNHDAMYWYRQDPGQGLRLIYYSQIVNDFQKGDIAEGYSVSREKKESFPLTVTSAQKNPTAFYLCASSRSDRPWYGYTFGSGTRLTVV.

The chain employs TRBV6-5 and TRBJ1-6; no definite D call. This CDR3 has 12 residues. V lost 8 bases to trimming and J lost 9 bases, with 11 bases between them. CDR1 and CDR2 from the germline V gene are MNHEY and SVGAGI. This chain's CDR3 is CASFQRSSPLHF. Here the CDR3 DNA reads TGTGCCAGCTTCCAGAGGAGTTCACCCCTCCACTTT.

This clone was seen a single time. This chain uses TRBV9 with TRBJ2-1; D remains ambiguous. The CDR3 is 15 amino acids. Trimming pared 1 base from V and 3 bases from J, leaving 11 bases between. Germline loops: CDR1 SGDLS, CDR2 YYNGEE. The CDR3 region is CASSVSQPYYNEQFF. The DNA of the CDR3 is TGTGCCAGCAGCGTATCACAGCCATACTACAATGAGCAGTTCTTC. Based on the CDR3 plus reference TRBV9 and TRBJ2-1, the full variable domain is DSGVTQTPKHLITATGQRVTLRCSPRSGDLSVYWYQQSLDQGLQFLIQYYNGEERAKGNILERFSAQQFPDLHSELNLSSLELGDSALYFCASSVSQPYYNEQFFGPGTRLTVL.

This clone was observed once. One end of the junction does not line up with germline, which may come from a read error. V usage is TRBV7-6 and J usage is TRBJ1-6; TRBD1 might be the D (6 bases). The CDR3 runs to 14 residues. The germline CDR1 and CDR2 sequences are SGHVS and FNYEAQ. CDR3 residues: CAGSPDSNNSPLHF. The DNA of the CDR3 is TGTGCCGGCAGCCCGGACAGTAATAATTCACCCCTCCACTTT.

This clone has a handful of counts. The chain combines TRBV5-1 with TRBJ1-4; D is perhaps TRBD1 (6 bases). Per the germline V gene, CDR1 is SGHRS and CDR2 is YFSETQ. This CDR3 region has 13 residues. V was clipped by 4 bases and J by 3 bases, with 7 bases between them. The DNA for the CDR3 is TGCGCCAGCAGCCGACAGGCTAATGAAAAACTGTTTTTT. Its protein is CASSRQANEKLFF.

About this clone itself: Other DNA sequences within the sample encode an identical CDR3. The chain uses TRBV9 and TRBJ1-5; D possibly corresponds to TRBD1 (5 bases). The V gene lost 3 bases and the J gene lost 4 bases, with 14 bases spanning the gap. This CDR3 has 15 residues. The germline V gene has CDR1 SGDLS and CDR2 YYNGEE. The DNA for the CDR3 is TGTGCCAGCAGCGCAGGGCAGGGAGGGAATCAGCCCCAGCATTTT. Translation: CASSAGQGGNQPQHF.

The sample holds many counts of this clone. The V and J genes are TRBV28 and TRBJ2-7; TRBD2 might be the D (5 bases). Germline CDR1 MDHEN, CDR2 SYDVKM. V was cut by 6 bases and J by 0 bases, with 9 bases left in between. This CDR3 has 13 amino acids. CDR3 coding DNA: TGTGCCAGCAGGGGAGTACCCTCCTACGAGCAGTACTTC. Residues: CASRGVPSYEQYF.

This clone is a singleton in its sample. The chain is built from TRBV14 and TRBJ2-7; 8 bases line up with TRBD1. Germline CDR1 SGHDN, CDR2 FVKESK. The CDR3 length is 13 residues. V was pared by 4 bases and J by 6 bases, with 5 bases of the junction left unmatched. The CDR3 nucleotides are TGTGCCAGCAGCCCAGTTGACAGGGGCGAGCAGTACTTC. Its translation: CASSPVDRGEQYF.

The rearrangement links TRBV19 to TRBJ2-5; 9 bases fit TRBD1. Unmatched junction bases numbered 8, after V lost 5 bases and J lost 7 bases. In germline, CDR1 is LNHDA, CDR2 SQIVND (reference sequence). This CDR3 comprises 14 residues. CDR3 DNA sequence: TGTGCCAGTAGTCCGGGACAGGGCGGAGGGACCCAGTACTTC. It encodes CASSPGQGGGTQYF. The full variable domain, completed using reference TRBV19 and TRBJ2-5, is DGGITQSPKYLFRKEGQNVTLSCEQNLNHDAMYWYRQDPGQGLRLIYYSQIVNDFQKGDIAEGYSVSREKKESFPLTVTSAQKNPTAFYLCASSPGQGGGTQYFGPGTRLLVL.

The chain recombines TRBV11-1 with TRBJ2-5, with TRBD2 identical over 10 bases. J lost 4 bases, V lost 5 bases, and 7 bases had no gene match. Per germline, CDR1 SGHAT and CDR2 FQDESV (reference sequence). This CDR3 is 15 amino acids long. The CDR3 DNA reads TGTGCCAGCAGCGTACTAGCGGGGTTCGGAGAGACCCAGTACTTC. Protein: CASSVLAGFGETQYF.